This T cell receptor (beta chain) comes out of a study of blood T cell repertoires in COVID-19. Clones were read by immunoSEQ multiplex PCR, and TCRdb kept only the in-frame ones, dropping some. The table records approximately 170,000 clones, roughly four fifths of them present only once. The germline V gene encodes CDR1 LNHDA and CDR2 SQIVND (reference sequence). The CDR3 contains 17 residues. V trimming: 2 bases; J trimming: 0 bases; junction bases outside the gene matches: 9. The receptor was isolated from a woman in her seventies with COVID-19, enrolled during active disease. V usage is TRBV19 and J usage is TRBJ1-1; TRBD1 aligns across 7 bases. Sample: peripheral blood. The CDR3 bases are TGTGCCAGTAGTATAACGGGCCATCAGGGGGTGAACACTGAAGCTTTCTTT. Encoded protein: CASSITGHQGVNTEAFF.